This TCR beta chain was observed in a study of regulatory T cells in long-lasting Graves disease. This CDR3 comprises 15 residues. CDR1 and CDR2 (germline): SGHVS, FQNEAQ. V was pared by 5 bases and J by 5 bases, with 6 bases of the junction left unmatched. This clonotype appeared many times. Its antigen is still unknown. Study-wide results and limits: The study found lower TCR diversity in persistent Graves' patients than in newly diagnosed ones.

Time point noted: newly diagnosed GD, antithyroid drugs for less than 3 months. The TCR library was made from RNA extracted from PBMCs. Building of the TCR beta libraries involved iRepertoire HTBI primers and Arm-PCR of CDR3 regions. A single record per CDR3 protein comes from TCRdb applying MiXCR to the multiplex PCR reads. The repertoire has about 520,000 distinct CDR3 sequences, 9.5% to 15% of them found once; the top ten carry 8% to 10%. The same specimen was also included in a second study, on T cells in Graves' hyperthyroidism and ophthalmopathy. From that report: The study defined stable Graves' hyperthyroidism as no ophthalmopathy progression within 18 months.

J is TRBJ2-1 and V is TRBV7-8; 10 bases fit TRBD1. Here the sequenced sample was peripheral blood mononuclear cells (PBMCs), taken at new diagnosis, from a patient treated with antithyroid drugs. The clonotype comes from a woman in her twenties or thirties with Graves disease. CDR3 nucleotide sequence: TGTGCCAGCAGCCCCTGGGACAGGGGTGACAATGAGCAGTTCTTC. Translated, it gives CASSPWDRGDNEQFF.